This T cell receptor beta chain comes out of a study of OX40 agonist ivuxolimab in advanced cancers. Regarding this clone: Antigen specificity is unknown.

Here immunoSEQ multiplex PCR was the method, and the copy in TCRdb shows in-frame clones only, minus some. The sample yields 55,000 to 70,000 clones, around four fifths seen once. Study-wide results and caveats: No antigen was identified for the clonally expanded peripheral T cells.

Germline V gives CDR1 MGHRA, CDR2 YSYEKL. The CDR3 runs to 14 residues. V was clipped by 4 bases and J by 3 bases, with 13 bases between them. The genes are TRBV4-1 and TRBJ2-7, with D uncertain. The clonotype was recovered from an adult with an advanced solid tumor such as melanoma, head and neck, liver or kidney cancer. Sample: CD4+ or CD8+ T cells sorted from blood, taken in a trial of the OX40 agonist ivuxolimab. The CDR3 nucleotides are TGCGCCAGCAGCCCGTGGGTAGGGCTCTACGAGCAGTACTTC. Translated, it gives CASSPWVGLYEQYF.